Sequencing of this T cell receptor (beta chain) was carried out in a study of OX40 agonist ivuxolimab in advanced cancers. Looking at the study overall: Of mixed ages from about 23 to 79 and averaging about 60 years, the group was 65% to 85% male.

Generated by immunoSEQ multiplex PCR, the TCRdb table keeps only in-frame clones and is missing some. In the table there are approximately 46,000 clones, 70% to 80% of which are singletons. Note on this clone: Its antigen is as yet unknown.

Overall study results and limits: Clones of CD4+ and CD8+ blood T cells grew by week 6 at doses of 0.1 to 3.0 mg/kg.

If patients had autoimmune disease history or systemic immunosuppression, they were excluded. The sample in question was CD4+ or CD8+ T cells sorted from blood, obtained in a trial of the OX40 agonist ivuxolimab. This clonotype originated in an adult with an advanced solid tumor such as melanoma, head and neck, liver or kidney cancer.

CDR3 bases: TGTGCCAGCAGCTTATTAGTGGGTCTGGGAAGGGGTGAGCAGTTCTTC. Its protein product is CASSLLVGLGRGEQFF. V gene TRBV11-2 combines with J gene TRBJ2-1; a weak D match, TRBD1 (5 bases). The CDR3 contains 16 residues. V was clipped by 2 bases and J by 9 bases, with 20 bases between them. Germline V gives CDR1 SGHAT, CDR2 FQNNGV.